The source of this T cell receptor (beta chain) is a study of T cell clonality in common variable immunodeficiency. Findings and caveats of the study: Shared TCRbeta clones were fewer between CVID subjects than controls.

The CDR3 sequence is 15 residues long. The V and J ends lost 1 base and 5 bases respectively, with 14 bases between them. Germline values: CDR1 SGHKS, CDR2 YYEKEE (reference sequence). Donors gave roughly 4.5 to 8.5 ml heparinized peripheral whole blood. This clone was picked up many times. Antigen: not known. The CDR3 end falls 3 residues outside the read, so it is completed with the germline J gene. Sequencing was performed with immunoSEQ multiplex PCR; in TCRdb, only in-frame clones are kept and a portion is missing. This sample carries approximately 44,000 clones, none of them present only once. This sequence was found in a person aged 18-69 years in good health. The chain carries TRBV5-5 and TRBJ2-3; the D is unclear. The specimen was peripheral blood mononuclear cells. CDR3 DNA, as far as it was read: TGTGCCAGCAGCTTGAGGGCAGCAAACAGAGATACG. Residues: CASSLRAANRDT. The whole CDR3 protein is CASSLRAANRDTQYF.